These T cell receptor beta chains were read from a single sample in a study of early T cells in non-severe SARS-CoV-2 infection. TCRdb called the 5' RACE reads again in MiXCR, with one record for every CDR3 protein. The data show 20,000 to 25,000 distinct CDR3 sequences, with around 4.8% seen just once and 7.8% held by the top ten. The sequencing input was whole blood. The source of these receptors is an adult who was a healthcare worker with PCR-confirmed SARS-CoV-2 infection or an uninfected control (not recorded which). Both conserved end residues are part of each CDR3. Each record gives: J gene, V gene, clone size, D gene, CDR3 protein, CDR3 DNA. D genes are given only for firm matches. Sizes are listed as once, few, many, or a class for an expanded clone.

>TRBJ2-5|TRBV7-2|many|-
CASSQYRGQETQYF
TGTGCCAGCAGCCAATACCGGGGGCAAGAGACCCAGTACTTC
>TRBJ2-2|TRBV7-2|medium-sized|-
CASSLVAYTGELFF
TGTGCCAGCAGCTTAGTCGCATACACCGGGGAGCTGTTTTTT
>TRBJ2-2|TRBV11-2|many|-
CASSLTVNTGELFF
TGTGCCAGCAGCTTAACCGTGAACACCGGGGAGCTGTTTTTT
>TRBJ1-2|TRBV7-2|many|TRBD1
CASNFPDRGHGYTF
TGTGCCAGCAACTTTCCCGACAGGGGTCATGGCTACACCTTC
>TRBJ2-3|TRBV5-5|few|-
CASSFDTQYF
TGTGCCAGCAGCTTCGATACGCAGTATTTT
>TRBJ2-3|TRBV9|few|-
CASSVGGETDTQYF
TGTGCCAGCAGCGTAGGTGGCGAGACAGATACGCAGTATTTT
>TRBJ2-3|TRBV9|few|-
CASSLGGGTDTQYF
TGTGCCAGCAGCCTAGGGGGGGGCACAGATACGCAGTATTTT
>TRBJ1-2|TRBV4-2|few|-
CASSQAGGYTF
TGTGCCAGCAGCCAAGCCGGCGGCTACACCTTC
>TRBJ2-5|TRBV18|many|-
CASSPAGFGTQYF
TGTGCCAGCTCACCGGCGGGGTTTGGGACCCAGTACTTC
>TRBJ2-1|TRBV4-2|many|TRBD2
CASSSSSGGAYNEQFF
TGTGCCAGCAGCTCCTCTAGCGGGGGGGCCTACAATGAGCAGTTCTTC
>TRBJ2-7|TRBV20-1|many|TRBD2
CSAAGGGYEQYF
TGCAGCGCAGCTGGGGGGGGCTACGAGCAGTACTTC
>TRBJ2-1|TRBV5-1|many|-
CASSGLSYNEQFF
TGCGCCAGCAGCGGCCTTTCCTACAATGAGCAGTTCTTC
>TRBJ2-1|TRBV12-3/TRBV12-4|many|-
CASRRQSSGTIEQFF
TGTGCCAGCAGAAGACAGAGTTCGGGTACAATTGAGCAGTTCTTC
>TRBJ2-7|TRBV6-6|medium-sized|-
CASSSLRPAGEQYF
TGTGCCAGCAGTTCCCTCCGACCCGCTGGCGAGCAGTACTTC
>TRBJ2-7|TRBV28|few|-
CASSSVLSSAGDFNYEQYF
TGTGCCAGCAGTTCCGTACTTTCTAGCGCTGGGGATTTTAATTACGAGCAGTACTTC
>TRBJ2-7|TRBV5-1|many|-
CASSLVGGSYEQYF
TGCGCCAGCAGCTTGGTAGGGGGGTCCTACGAGCAGTACTTC
>TRBJ2-1|TRBV18|many|-
CASSPLTEPYNEQFF
TGTGCCAGCTCACCACTAACAGAGCCCTACAATGAGCAGTTCTTC
>TRBJ2-1|TRBV20-1|many|TRBD2
CSAAESGGPYNEQFF
TGCAGTGCGGCCGAGAGCGGGGGGCCGTACAATGAGCAGTTCTTC
>TRBJ1-2|TRBV7-9|many|TRBD1
CASSYGPGGIYGYTF
TGTGCCAGCAGCTATGGACCAGGGGGCATTTATGGCTACACCTTC
>TRBJ2-3|TRBV9|few|-
CASSPQPFTDTQYF
TGTGCCAGCAGCCCTCAGCCCTTCACAGATACGCAGTATTTT
>TRBJ1-5|TRBV29-1|few|-
CSVRDGNQPQHF
TGCAGCGTAAGGGACGGGAATCAGCCCCAGCATTTT
>TRBJ2-7|TRBV20-1|few|-
CSASSDVTYEQYF
TGCAGTGCTTCGTCGGACGTTACCTACGAGCAGTACTTC
>TRBJ1-2|TRBV5-1|many|-
CASSLDKLYGYTF
TGCGCCAGCAGCTTGGACAAGCTCTATGGCTACACCTTC
>TRBJ2-2|TRBV7-6|many|TRBD1
CASSTPRGRTGELFF
TGTGCCAGCAGCACGCCAAGGGGGCGCACCGGGGAGCTGTTTTTT
>TRBJ1-5|TRBV27|many|-
CASSESHSNQPQHF
TGTGCCAGCAGCGAAAGCCATAGCAATCAGCCCCAGCATTTT
>TRBJ1-5|TRBV19|many|TRBD1
CASSARQGMRNQPQHF
TGTGCCAGTAGTGCCCGACAGGGTATGAGAAATCAGCCCCAGCATTTT
>TRBJ2-7|TRBV6-5|many|TRBD1
CASRPGGLTYEQYF
TGTGCCAGCAGGCCAGGGGGTCTCACCTACGAGCAGTACTTC
>TRBJ1-1|TRBV6-5|many|-
CASSYNPESEAFF
TGTGCCAGCAGTTACAATCCCGAGTCTGAAGCTTTCTTT
>TRBJ2-5|TRBV5-1|many|TRBD2
CASSELAGGQETQYF
TGCGCCAGCAGCGAACTAGCGGGGGGCCAAGAGACCCAGTACTTC